Following are 2 T cell receptor beta chains from one sample sequenced in a study of blood T cell repertoires in COVID-19. TCRdb's table, derived via immunoSEQ multiplex PCR, lists solely in-frame clones and lacks some. The sample gives 310,000 or so clones, around 87% of which show up once; 1% is in the top ten. Material for sequencing was peripheral blood. The receptor source for this set is a man aged 50 to 59 with active or convalescent COVID-19.

The chain joins TRBV6-5 to TRBJ1-5; maybe TRBD1 (6 bases). V was cut by 7 bases and J by 4 bases, with 8 bases left in between. CDR1 is MNHEY, CDR2 SVGAGI, per germline. The CDR3 covers 12 residues. The CDR3 is CASNRVNQPQHF. CDR3 coding DNA: TGTGCCAGCAACAGGGTAAATCAGCCCCAGCATTTT.

CDR3 sequence (DNA): TGTGCCAGCAGCTTTCAAACAGGGTTCGGGGAGACCCAGTACTTC. Protein: CASSFQTGFGETQYF. V usage is TRBV11-1 and J usage is TRBJ2-5; maybe TRBD1 (6 bases). With 3 bases removed from V and 5 bases from J, the gap between germline ends came to 16 bases. Germline CDR1 reads SGHAT; CDR2 reads FQDESV (reference sequence). The CDR3 extends over 15 amino acids.